These 9 T cell receptor beta chains were sequenced from one sample in a study of cytomegalovirus exposure and HLA in healthy donors. Clones were sequenced by immunoSEQ multiplex PCR, and TCRdb holds only the in-frame ones, with some missing. The sample yields about 120,000 clones, roughly 95% seen once. Sample: PBMCs. These receptors all come from a man aged 18 to 29 in good health and CMV-seronegative.

The chain uses TRBV5-1 and TRBJ2-3; D remains ambiguous. This CDR3 spans 17 amino acids. The germline V gene has CDR1 SGHRS and CDR2 YFSETQ. With 2 bases removed from V and 3 bases from J, the gap between germline ends came to 19 bases. The CDR3 DNA reads TGCGCCAGCAGCTTTTCCCCGGAGAGCCACGGTACAGATACGCAGTATTTT. Encoded protein: CASSFSPESHGTDTQYF.

The chain links TRBV10-3 to TRBJ2-4; weak D call: TRBD1 (6 bases). Germline V CDR1 and CDR2: ENHRY, SYGVKD. This CDR3 contains 15 residues. Trimming left V 6 bases short and J 7 bases short, with 19 bases between. This CDR3 reads CAISTGTPGVNIQYF. The DNA of the CDR3 is TGTGCCATCAGCACCGGGACACCTGGGGTGAACATTCAGTACTTC.

This chain links TRBV15 with TRBJ1-1; 7 positions match TRBD1. The junction had 6 bases not matched to a gene; V was cut back by 5 bases and J by 0 bases. Per germline, CDR1 LNHNV and CDR2 YYDKDF (reference sequence). This CDR3 is 15 amino acids long. In DNA form, the CDR3 reads TGTGCCACCAGCCCGCAGGACAGGCTGAACACTGAAGCTTTCTTT. It specifies CATSPQDRLNTEAFF.

The chain is built from TRBV5-4 and TRBJ2-3, with a possible D match to TRBD2 (5 bases). Deletions cut 1 base from V and 2 bases from J, with 14 bases between. Germline V lookup: CDR1 SGHNT, CDR2 YYREEE (reference sequence). The CDR3 is made up of 16 amino acids. In DNA form, the CDR3 reads TGTGCCAGCAGCTTGTCCGGACTTCGGGTCACAGATACGCAGTATTTT. Translation: CASSLSGLRVTDTQYF. Drawing the rest from reference TRBV5-4 and TRBJ2-3, the complete variable domain is ETGVTQSPTHLIKTRGQQVTLRCSSQSGHNTVSWYQQALGQGPQFIFQYYREEENGRGNFPPRFSGLQFPNYSSELNVNALELDDSALYLCASSLSGLRVTDTQYFGPGTRLTVL.

This chain links TRBV7-6 with TRBJ1-3; D ambiguous. The CDR3 is 16 residues long. Trimming took off 0 bases at V and 0 bases at J, with 9 bases between the two ends. Germline values: CDR1 SGHVS, CDR2 FNYEAQ. In DNA form, the CDR3 reads TGTGCCAGCAGCTTAGCAACGGTCCTCTCTGGAAACACCATATATTTT. As protein: CASSLATVLSGNTIYF.

The sample holds a few counts of this clone. The V call is TRBV6-5, the J call TRBJ1-2; possibly TRBD1 for D (5 bases). The CDR3 extends over 13 amino acids. Germline CDR1 reads MNHEY; CDR2 reads SVGAGI. The V end lost 7 bases, the J end lost 6 bases, and 15 bases lay between the germline ends. This CDR3 is CASTATWGDGYTF. The CDR3 coding sequence is TGTGCCAGCACCGCGACGTGGGGGGATGGCTACACCTTC.

The chain recombines TRBV27 with TRBJ2-7, with 9 bases lining up with TRBD1. V lost 1 base and J lost 8; bases outside the gene matches: 9. The CDR3 has 15 amino acids. Germline-derived CDR1 and CDR2 are MNHEY and SMNVEV (reference sequence). In DNA, the CDR3 is TGTGCCAGCAGTTTATTCACGGGACAGGGTAACAAGCAGTACTTC. This gives the protein CASSLFTGQGNKQYF.

The chain combines TRBV11-2 with TRBJ2-1; 16 nucleotides agree with TRBD2. The CDR3 totals 18 residues. V was clipped by 1 base and J by 2 bases; unmatched bases: 2. Germline V CDR1 and CDR2: SGHAT, FQNNGV. The CDR3: CASSLAGTSGRAYNEQFF. Here the CDR3 DNA reads TGTGCCAGCAGCTTAGCGGGGACTAGCGGGAGGGCCTACAATGAGCAGTTCTTC.

The chain uses TRBV28 and TRBJ2-7; D perhaps matches TRBD2 (5 bases). CDR1 and CDR2 from the germline V gene are MDHEN and SYDVKM. Trimming removed 2 bases from V and 5 bases from J, with 19 bases in between. This CDR3 contains 16 residues. CDR3 coding DNA: TGTGCCAGCAGTTTACCCTTCGAGGGTAGTTTCCACGAGCAGTACTTC. It is translated as CASSLPFEGSFHEQYF. Drawing the rest from reference TRBV28 and TRBJ2-7, the complete variable domain is DVKVTQSSRYLVKRTGEKVFLECVQDMDHENMFWYRQDPGLGLRLIYFSYDVKMKEKGDIPEGYSVSREKKERFSLILESASTNQTSMYLCASSLPFEGSFHEQYFGPGTRLTVT.